A single sample is the source of the 8 T cell receptor beta chains below, sequenced in a study of cytomegalovirus exposure and HLA in healthy donors (dated by TCRdb to 2015 to 2018). Receptors were amplified or captured by the immunoSEQ multiplex PCR assay. For the multiplex PCR, a mixture combining 60 forward primers for TCR Vbeta segments and 13 reverse primers for TCR Jbeta segments was used. In its TCRdb copy, this immuneACCESS table keeps in-frame sequences only and misses some clones. Where compared with another copy, unresolved V genes explain less than half of these, and the others have no known cause. A total of 140,000 to 150,000 clones appear in this sample, 82% of them only once. In total, the top ten clones hold 3% to 3.5% of the sample. The sequencing sample was made of PBMCs. These receptor sequences come from a male donor in good health and CMV-seronegative.

This chain joins TRBV19 and TRBJ2-7; 9 bases map to TRBD1. V shed 3 bases and J 1 base; nucleotides not matched to a gene: 7. Germline lookup yields CDR1 LNHDA and CDR2 SQIVND (reference sequence). There are 16 residues in the CDR3. CDR3 nucleotides: TGTGCCAGTAGTATTACCGCGGGACAGGGATCCTACGAGCAGTACTTC. This encodes CASSITAGQGSYEQYF.

This clone occurred a few times. This rearrangement joins TRBV4-2 to TRBJ1-2, with D unclear. There are 16 residues in the CDR3. V shed 0 bases and J shed 2 bases, with 13 bases lying between them. CDR1 and CDR2 from the germline V gene are LGHNA and YNFKEQ. The CDR3: CASSQDQKLSNYGYTF. The CDR3 DNA reads as TGTGCCAGCAGCCAAGATCAAAAACTTTCCAACTATGGCTACACCTTC.

The chain is built from TRBV4-1 and TRBJ2-1; tentatively, D is TRBD1 (6 bases). Germline V gene sequence: CDR1 MGHRA, CDR2 YSYEKL. This CDR3 comprises 18 residues. V gave up 0 bases and J gave up 3 bases, with 18 bases separating them. In nucleotides, the CDR3 is TGCGCCAGCAGCCAAGATGGGTCCCCTGACAGGTACTACAATGAGCAGTTCTTC. As protein: CASSQDGSPDRYYNEQFF.

The V call is TRBV30, the J call TRBJ2-7; 7 bases are a match to TRBD2. CDR3 length: 14 residues. J gave up 2 bases and V 0 bases, and 4 bases lay outside the gene matches. Looked up from germline, CDR1 is GTSNPN and CDR2 is SVGIG (reference sequence). The CDR3 DNA reads TGTGCCTGGAGTGTTGGGAGCGGGGCCTACGAGCAGTACTTC. Translated: CAWSVGSGAYEQYF.

The chain carries TRBV2 and TRBJ2-2; D is possibly TRBD2 (5 bases). The CDR3 totals 14 residues. The V end was cut by 6 bases, the J end by 6 bases, with 14 bases between. CDR1 is SNHLY and CDR2 is FYNNEI in the germline V gene. CDR3 in DNA: TGTGCCAGCAGCGCAGTCGGGCGGGCCGGGGAGCTGTTTTTT. It specifies CASSAVGRAGELFF.

J is TRBJ1-2 and V is TRBV29-1, with D possibly being TRBD1 (5 bases). Germline V gene sequence: CDR1 SQVTM, CDR2 ANQGSEA. Trimming cost V 4 bases and J 4 bases, with 16 bases left between them. The CDR3 contains 14 residues. This CDR3 reads CSVAERGKAYGYTF. CDR3 coding DNA: TGCAGCGTTGCCGAGCGGGGCAAAGCCTATGGCTACACCTTC.

V gene TRBV4-1 combines with J gene TRBJ2-3; 8 nucleotides align to TRBD2. CDR1 is MGHRA, CDR2 YSYEKL, per germline. CDR3 length: 17 amino acids. Losses at the gene ends were 5 bases for V and 2 bases for J; bases not matched to a gene: 12. CDR3: CASSSPGPAGDTDTQYF. The CDR3 DNA reads TGCGCCAGCAGCTCACCGGGACCAGCGGGGGACACAGATACGCAGTATTTT.

The chain joins TRBV11-2 to TRBJ1-6; D might be TRBD1 (5 bases). The CDR3 totals 19 residues. With 0 bases removed from V and 5 bases from J, the gap between germline ends came to 20 bases. Germline CDR1 SGHAT, CDR2 FQNNGV. Written as DNA, the CDR3 is TGTGCCAGCAGCTTAGATGGGGCGGTTGGGCCTGGGAATAATTCACCCCTCCACTTT. Residues: CASSLDGAVGPGNNSPLHF. The variable domain in full, completed from reference TRBV11-2 and TRBJ1-6, reads EAGVAQSPRYKIIEKRQSVAFWCNPISGHATLYWYQQILGQGPKLLIQFQNNGVVDDSQLPKDRFSAERLKGVDSTLKIQPAKLEDSAVYLCASSLDGAVGPGNNSPLHFGNGTRLTVT.